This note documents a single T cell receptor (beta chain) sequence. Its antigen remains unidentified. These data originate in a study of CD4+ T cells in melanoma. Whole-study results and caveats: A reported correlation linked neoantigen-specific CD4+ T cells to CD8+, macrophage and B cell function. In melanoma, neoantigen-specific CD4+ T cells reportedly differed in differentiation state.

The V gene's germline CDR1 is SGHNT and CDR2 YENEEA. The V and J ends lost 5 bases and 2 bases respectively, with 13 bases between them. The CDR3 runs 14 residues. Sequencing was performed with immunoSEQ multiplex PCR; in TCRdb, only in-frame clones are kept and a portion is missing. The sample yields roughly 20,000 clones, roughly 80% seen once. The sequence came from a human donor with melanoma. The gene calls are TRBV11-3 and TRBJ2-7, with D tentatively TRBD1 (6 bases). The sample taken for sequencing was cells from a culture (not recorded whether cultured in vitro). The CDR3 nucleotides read TGTGCCAGCAGCCGTCGAGACAGGCCCTACGAGCAGTACTTC. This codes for CASSRRDRPYEQYF.